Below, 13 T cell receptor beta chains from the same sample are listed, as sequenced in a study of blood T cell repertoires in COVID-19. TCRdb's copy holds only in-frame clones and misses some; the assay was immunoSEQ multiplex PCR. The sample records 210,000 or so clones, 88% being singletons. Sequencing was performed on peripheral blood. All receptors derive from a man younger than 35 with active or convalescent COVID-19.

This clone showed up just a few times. CDR3 residues: CASSASGTSGASSYNEQFF. CDR3 nucleotides: TGTGCCAGCAGTGCCTCAGGGACTAGCGGGGCGAGCTCCTACAATGAGCAGTTCTTC. V and J are TRBV6-4 and TRBJ2-1; 13 positions agree with TRBD2. With V trimmed by 4 bases and J by 0 bases, 9 bases remained unmatched. Looked up from germline, CDR1 is MRHNA and CDR2 is SNTAGT. This CDR3 spans 19 amino acids.

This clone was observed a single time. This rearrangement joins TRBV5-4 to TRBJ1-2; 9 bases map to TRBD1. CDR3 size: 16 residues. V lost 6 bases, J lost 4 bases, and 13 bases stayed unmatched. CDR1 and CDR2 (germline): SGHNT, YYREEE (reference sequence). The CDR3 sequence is CASMRQGGLLGYGYTF. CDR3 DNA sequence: TGTGCCAGCATGAGACAGGGGGGACTCTTGGGCTATGGCTACACCTTC.

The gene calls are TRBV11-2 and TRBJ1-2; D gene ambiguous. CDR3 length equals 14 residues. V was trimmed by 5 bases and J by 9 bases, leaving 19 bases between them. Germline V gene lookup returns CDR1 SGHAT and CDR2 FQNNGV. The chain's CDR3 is CASSLEVVPGSYTF. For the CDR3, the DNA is TGTGCCAGCAGCCTCGAGGTCGTACCCGGCAGCTACACCTTC.

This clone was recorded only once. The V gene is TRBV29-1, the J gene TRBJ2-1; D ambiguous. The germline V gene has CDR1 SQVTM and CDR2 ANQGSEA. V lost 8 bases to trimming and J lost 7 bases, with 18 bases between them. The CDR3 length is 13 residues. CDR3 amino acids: CSMNWNLLNEQFF. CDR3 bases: TGCAGCATGAACTGGAACTTACTAAATGAGCAGTTCTTC.

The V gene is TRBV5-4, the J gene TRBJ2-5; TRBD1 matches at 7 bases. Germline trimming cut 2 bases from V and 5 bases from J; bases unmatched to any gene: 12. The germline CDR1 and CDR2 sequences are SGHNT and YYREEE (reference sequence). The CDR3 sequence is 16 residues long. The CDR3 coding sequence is TGTGCCAGCAGCTTATCTAACAGGGGTATAGGGGAGACCCAGTACTTC. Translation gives CASSLSNRGIGETQYF.

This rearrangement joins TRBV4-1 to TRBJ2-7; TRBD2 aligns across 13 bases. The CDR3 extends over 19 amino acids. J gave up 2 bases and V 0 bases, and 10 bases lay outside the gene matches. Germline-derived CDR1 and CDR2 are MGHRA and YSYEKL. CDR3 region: CASSQDRTSGGGPPYEQYF. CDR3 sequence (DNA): TGCGCCAGCAGCCAAGATCGGACTAGCGGGGGAGGCCCTCCCTACGAGCAGTACTTC.

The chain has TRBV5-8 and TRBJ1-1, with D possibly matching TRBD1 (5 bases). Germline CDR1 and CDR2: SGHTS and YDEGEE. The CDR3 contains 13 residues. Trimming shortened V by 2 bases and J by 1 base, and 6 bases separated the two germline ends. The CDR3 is CASSFGGNTEAFF. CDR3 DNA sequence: TGTGCCAGCAGCTTCGGGGGGAACACTGAAGCTTTCTTT.

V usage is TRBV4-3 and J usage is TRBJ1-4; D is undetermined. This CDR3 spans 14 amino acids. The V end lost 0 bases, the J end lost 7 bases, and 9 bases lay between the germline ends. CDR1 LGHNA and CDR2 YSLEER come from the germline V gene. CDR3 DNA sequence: TGCGCCAGCAGCCAAGAGAGCGGTGGTGAAAAACTGTTTTTT. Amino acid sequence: CASSQESGGEKLFF.

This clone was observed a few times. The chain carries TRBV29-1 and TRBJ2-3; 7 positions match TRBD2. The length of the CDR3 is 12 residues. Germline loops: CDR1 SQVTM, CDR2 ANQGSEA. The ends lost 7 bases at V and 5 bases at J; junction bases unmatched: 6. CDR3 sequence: CSAGPGGDTQYF. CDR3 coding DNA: TGCAGCGCCGGCCCGGGGGGAGATACGCAGTATTTT.

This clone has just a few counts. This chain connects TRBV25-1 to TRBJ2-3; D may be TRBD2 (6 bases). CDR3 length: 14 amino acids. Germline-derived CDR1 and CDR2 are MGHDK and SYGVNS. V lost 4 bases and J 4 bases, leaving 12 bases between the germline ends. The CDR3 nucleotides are TGTGCCAGCAGTGGCCGGGACTCCTCAGATACGCAGTATTTT. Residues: CASSGRDSSDTQYF.

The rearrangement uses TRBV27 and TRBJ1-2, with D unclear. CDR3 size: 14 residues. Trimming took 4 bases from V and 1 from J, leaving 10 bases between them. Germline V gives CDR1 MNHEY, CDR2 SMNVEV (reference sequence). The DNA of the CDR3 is TGTGCCAGCAGTTCCCCTTCAGATAACTATGGCTACACCTTC. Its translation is CASSSPSDNYGYTF.

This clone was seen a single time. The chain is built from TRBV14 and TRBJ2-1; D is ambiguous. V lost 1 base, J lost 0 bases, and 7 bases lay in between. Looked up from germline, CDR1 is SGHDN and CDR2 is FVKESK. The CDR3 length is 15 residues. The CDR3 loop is CASSQAFSSYNEQFF. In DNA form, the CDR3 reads TGTGCCAGCAGCCAAGCTTTTAGCTCCTACAATGAGCAGTTCTTC. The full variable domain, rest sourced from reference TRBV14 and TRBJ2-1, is EAGVTQFPSHSVIEKGQTVTLRCDPISGHDNLYWYRRVMGKEIKFLLHFVKESKQDESGMPNNRFLAERTGGTYSTLKVQPAELEDSGVYFCASSQAFSSYNEQFFGPGTRLTVL.

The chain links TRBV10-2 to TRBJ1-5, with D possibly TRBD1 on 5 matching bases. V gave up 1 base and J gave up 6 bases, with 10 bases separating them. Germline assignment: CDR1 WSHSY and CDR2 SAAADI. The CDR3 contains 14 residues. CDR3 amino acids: CASSELGGRQPQHF. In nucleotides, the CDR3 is TGCGCCAGCAGTGAGTTGGGGGGACGTCAGCCCCAGCATTTT.